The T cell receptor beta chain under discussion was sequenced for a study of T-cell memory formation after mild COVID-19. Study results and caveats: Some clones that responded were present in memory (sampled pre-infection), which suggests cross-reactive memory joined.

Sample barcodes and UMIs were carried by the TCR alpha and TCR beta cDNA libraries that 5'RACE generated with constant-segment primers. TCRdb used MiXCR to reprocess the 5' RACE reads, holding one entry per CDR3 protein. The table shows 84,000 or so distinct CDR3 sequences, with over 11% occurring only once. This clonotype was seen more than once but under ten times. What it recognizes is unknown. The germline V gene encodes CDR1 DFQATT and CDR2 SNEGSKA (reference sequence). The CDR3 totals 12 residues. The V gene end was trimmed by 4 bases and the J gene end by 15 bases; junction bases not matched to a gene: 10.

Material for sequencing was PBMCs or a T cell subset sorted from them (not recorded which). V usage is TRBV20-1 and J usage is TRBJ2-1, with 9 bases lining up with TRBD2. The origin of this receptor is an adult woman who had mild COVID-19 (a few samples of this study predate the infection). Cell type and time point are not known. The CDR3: CSATSGDVVGFF. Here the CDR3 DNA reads TGCAGTGCTACTAGCGGGGACGTCGTAGGGTTCTTC.